This T cell receptor beta chain was captured by sequencing in a study of cytomegalovirus exposure and HLA in healthy donors. The PCR ran on 60 Vbeta and 13 Jbeta primers. Generated by immunoSEQ multiplex PCR, the TCRdb table keeps only in-frame clones and is missing some. The listing contains over 100,000 clones. Looked up from germline, CDR1 is MDHEN and CDR2 is SYDVKM. CDR3 size: 17 residues. J lost 1 base, V lost 2 bases, and 7 bases had no gene match. The receptor comes from a middle-aged woman in good health and CMV-seropositive. The chain uses TRBV28 and TRBJ2-2; 7 nucleotides agree with TRBD2. Specimen: PBMCs. CDR3 coding DNA: TGTGCCAGCAGTTTAGTTACCGGCGGGAGGAACACCGGGGAGCTGTTTTTT. It is translated as CASSLVTGGRNTGELFF. The complete variable domain, with remaining parts taken from reference TRBV28 and TRBJ2-2, reads DVKVTQSSRYLVKRTGEKVFLECVQDMDHENMFWYRQDPGLGLRLIYFSYDVKMKEKGDIPEGYSVSREKKERFSLILESASTNQTSMYLCASSLVTGGRNTGELFFGEGSRLTVL.